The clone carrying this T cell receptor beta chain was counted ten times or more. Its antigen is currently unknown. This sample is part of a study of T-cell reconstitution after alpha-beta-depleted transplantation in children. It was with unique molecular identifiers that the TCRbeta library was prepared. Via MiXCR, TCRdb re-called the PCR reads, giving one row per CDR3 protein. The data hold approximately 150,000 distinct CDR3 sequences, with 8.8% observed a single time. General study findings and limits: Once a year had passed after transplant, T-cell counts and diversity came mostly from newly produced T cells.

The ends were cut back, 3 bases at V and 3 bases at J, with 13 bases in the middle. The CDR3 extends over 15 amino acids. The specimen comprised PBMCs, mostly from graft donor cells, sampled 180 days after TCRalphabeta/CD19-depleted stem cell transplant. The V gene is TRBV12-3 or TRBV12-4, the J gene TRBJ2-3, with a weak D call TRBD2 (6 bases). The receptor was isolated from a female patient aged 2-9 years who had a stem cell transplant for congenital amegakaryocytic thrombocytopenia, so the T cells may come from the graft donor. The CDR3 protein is CASSLEGGETDTQYF. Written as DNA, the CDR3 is TGTGCCAGCAGTTTGGAAGGAGGGGAAACAGATACGCAGTATTTT.